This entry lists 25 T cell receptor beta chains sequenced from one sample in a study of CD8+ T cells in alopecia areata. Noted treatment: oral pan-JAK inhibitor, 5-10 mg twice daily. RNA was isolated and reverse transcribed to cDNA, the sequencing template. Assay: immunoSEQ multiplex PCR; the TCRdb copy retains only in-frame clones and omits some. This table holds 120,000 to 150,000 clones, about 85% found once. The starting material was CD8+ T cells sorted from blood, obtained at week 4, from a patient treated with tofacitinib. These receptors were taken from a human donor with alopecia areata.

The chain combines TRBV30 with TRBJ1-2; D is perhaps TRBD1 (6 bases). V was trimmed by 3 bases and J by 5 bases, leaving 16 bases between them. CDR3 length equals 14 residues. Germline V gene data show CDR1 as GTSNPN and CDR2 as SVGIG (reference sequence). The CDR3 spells CAWRDQGLHYGYTF. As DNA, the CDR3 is TGTGCCTGGAGGGACCAGGGGCTACATTATGGCTACACCTTC.

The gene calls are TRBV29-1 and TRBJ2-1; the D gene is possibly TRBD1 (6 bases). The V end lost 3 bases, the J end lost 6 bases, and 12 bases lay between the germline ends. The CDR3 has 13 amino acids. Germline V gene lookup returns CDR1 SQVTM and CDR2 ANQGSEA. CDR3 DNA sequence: TGCAGCGTTGAGGCAGGGGCGGCCAATGAGCAGTTCTTC. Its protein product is CSVEAGAANEQFF.

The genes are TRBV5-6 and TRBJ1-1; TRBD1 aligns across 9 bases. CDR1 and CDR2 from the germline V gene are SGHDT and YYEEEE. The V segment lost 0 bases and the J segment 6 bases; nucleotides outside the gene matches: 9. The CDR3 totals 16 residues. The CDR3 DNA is TGTGCCAGCAGCTTGGGAGGACAGGGGATCTTGGCTGAAGCTTTCTTT. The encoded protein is CASSLGGQGILAEAFF.

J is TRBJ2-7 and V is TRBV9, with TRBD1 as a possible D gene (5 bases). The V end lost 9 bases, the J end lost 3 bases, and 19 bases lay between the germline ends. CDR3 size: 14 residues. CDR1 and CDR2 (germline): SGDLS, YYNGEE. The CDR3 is CAISDSQKNYEQYF. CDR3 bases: TGTGCCATCAGTGACAGCCAGAAAAACTACGAGCAGTACTTC.

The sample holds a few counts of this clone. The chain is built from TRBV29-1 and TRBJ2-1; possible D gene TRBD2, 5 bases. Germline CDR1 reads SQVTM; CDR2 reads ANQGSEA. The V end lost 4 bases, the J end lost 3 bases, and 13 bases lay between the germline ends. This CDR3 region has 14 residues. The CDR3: CSVGRATLYNEQFF. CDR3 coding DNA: TGCAGCGTTGGGCGGGCCACTCTCTACAATGAGCAGTTCTTC.

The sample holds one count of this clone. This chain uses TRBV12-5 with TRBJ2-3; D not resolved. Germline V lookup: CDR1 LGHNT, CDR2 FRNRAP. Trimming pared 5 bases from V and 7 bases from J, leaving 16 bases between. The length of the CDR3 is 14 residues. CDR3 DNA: TGTGCTAGTGGTCCCCCGCCGGATGGGAATACGCAGTATTTT. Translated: CASGPPPDGNTQYF.

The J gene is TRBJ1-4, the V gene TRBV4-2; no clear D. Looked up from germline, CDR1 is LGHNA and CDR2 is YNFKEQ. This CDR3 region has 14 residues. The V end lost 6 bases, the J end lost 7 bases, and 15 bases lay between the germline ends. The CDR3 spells CASRKDGSGEKLFF. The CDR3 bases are TGTGCCAGCAGAAAGGACGGAAGTGGTGAAAAACTGTTTTTT.

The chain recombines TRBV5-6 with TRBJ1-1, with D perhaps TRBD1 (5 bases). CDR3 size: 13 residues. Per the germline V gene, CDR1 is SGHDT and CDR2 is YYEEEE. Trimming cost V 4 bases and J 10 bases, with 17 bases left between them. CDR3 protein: CASSPWVGVGAFF. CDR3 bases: TGTGCCAGCAGCCCCTGGGTGGGGGTTGGAGCTTTCTTT.

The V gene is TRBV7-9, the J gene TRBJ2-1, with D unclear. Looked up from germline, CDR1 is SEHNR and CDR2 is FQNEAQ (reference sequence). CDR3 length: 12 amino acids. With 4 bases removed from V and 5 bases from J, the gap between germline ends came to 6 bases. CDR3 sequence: CASSSLDNEQFF. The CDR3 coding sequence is TGTGCCAGCAGCTCCCTCGACAATGAGCAGTTCTTC.

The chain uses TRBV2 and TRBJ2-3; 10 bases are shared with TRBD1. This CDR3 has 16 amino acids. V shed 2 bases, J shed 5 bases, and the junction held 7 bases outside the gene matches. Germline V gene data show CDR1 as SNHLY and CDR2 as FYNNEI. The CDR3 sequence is CASSERDRGYVDTQYF. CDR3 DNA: TGTGCCAGCAGTGAAAGGGACAGGGGATACGTAGATACGCAGTATTTT.

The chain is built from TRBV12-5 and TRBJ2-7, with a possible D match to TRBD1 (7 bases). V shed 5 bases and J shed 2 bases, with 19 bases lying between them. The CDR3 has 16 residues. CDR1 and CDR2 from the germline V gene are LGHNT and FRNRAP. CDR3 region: CASGPIGRGTAYEQYF. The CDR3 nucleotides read TGTGCTAGTGGTCCAATAGGCAGGGGGACTGCCTACGAGCAGTACTTC. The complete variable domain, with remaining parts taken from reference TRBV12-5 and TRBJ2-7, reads DARVTQTPRHKVTEMGQEVTMRCQPILGHNTVFWYRQTMMQGLELLAYFRNRAPLDDSGMPKDRFSAEMPDATLATLKIQPSEPRDSAVYFCASGPIGRGTAYEQYFGPGTRLTVT.

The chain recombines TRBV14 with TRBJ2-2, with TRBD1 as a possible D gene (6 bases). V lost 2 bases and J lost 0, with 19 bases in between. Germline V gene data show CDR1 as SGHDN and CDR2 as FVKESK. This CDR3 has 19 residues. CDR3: CASSQRTGYPTPNTGELFF. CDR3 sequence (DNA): TGTGCCAGCAGCCAACGTACAGGGTACCCTACTCCGAACACCGGGGAGCTGTTTTTT. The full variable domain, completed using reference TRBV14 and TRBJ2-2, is EAGVTQFPSHSVIEKGQTVTLRCDPISGHDNLYWYRRVMGKEIKFLLHFVKESKQDESGMPNNRFLAERTGGTYSTLKVQPAELEDSGVYFCASSQRTGYPTPNTGELFFGEGSRLTVL.

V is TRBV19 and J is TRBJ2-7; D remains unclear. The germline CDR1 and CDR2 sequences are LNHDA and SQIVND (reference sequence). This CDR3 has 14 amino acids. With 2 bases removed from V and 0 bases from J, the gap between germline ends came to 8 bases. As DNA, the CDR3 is TGTGCCAGTAGTATACCAGGCAGCTCCTACGAGCAGTACTTC. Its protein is CASSIPGSSYEQYF.

Written as DNA, the CDR3 is TGTGCCAGCAGTGAAGGGTTTTTCGAGGACTACGAGCAGTACTTC. Translated: CASSEGFFEDYEQYF. This chain links TRBV6-1 with TRBJ2-7, with D hard to call. Trimming took 1 base from V and 3 from J, leaving 13 bases between them. Germline V lookup: CDR1 MNHNS, CDR2 SASEGT. The CDR3 is 15 residues long.

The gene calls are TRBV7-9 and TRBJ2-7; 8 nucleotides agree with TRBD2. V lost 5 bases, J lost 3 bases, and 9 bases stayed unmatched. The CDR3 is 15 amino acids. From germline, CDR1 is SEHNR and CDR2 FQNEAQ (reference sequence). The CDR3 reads CASSHISGASYEQYF. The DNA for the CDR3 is TGTGCCAGCAGCCATATTAGCGGGGCTAGCTACGAGCAGTACTTC. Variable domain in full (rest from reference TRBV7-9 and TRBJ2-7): DTGVSQNPRHKITKRGQNVTFRCDPISEHNRLYWYRQTLGQGPEFLTYFQNEAQLEKSRLLSDRFSAERPKGSFSTLEIQRTEQGDSAMYLCASSHISGASYEQYFGPGTRLTVT.

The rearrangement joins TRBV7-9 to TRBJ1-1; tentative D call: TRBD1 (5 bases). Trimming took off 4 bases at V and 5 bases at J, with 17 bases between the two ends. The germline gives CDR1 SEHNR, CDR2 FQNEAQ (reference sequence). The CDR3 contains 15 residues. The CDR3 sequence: CASSSTAGVGTEAFF. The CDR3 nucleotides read TGTGCCAGCAGCTCCACAGCGGGGGTAGGGACTGAAGCTTTCTTT.

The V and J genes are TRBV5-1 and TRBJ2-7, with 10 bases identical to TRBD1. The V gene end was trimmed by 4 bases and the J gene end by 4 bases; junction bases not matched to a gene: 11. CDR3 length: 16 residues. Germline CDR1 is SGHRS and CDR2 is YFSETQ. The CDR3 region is CASSLTWDRGLYEQYF. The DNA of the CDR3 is TGCGCCAGCAGCCTCACGTGGGACAGGGGATTGTACGAGCAGTACTTC.

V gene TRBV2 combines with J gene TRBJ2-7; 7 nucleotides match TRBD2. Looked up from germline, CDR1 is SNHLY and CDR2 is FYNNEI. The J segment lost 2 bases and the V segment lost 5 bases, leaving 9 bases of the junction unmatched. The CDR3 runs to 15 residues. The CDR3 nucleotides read TGTGCCAGCAGTATAGGACGGGAGGTGGCCTACGAGCAGTACTTC. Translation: CASSIGREVAYEQYF.

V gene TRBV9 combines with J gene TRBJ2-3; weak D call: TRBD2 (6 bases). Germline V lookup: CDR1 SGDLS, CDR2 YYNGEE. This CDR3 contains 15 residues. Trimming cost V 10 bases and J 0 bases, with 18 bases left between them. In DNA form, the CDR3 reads TGTGCCGGAGGACCTGCGGGGCACAGCACAGATACGCAGTATTTT. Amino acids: CAGGPAGHSTDTQYF.

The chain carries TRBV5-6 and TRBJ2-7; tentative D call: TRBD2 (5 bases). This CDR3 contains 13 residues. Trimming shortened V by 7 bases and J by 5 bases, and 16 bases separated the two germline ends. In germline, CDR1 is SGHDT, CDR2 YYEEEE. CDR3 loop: CASRLGVRNEQYF. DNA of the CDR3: TGTGCCAGCCGACTCGGGGTTAGGAACGAGCAGTACTTC.

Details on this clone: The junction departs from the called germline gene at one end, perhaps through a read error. As DNA, the CDR3 is TGTGCCAGCAGCGCCCGACGGCCGGTGTGGGCCACACATACGCAGTATTTT. Residues: CASSARRPVWATHTQYF. The rearrangement joins TRBV9 to TRBJ2-3; D is undetermined. CDR1 is SGDLS, CDR2 YYNGEE, per germline. This CDR3 contains 17 residues.

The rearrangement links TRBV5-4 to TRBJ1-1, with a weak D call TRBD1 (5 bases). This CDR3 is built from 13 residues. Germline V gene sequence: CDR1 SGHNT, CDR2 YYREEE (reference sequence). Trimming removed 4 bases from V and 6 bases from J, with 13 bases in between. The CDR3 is CASSRGWESEAFF. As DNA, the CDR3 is TGTGCCAGCAGCCGGGGGTGGGAATCTGAAGCTTTCTTT.

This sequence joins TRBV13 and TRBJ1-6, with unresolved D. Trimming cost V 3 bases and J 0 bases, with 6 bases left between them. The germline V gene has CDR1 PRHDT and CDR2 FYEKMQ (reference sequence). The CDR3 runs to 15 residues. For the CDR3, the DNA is TGTGCCAGCAGCTTTGGGAGCTCCTATAATTCACCCCTCCACTTT. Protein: CASSFGSSYNSPLHF.

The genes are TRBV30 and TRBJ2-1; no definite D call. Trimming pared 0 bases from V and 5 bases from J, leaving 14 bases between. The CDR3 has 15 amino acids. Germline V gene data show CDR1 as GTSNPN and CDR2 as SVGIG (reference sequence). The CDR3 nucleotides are TGTGCCTGGAGTGTACGCCTTATGGGCCACAATGAGCAGTTCTTC. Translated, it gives CAWSVRLMGHNEQFF. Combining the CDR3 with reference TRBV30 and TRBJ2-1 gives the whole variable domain SQTIHQWPATLVQPVGSPLSLECTVEGTSNPNLYWYRQAAGRGLQLLFYSVGIGQISSEVPQNLSASRPQDRQFILSSKKLLLSDSGFYLCAWSVRLMGHNEQFFGPGTRLTVL.

The CDR3 nucleotides are TGCAGCGTTTCGACAGCGGGCGAGCAGTACTTC. It encodes CSVSTAGEQYF. The V and J genes are TRBV29-1 and TRBJ2-7; D is possibly TRBD2 (6 bases). In germline, CDR1 is SQVTM, CDR2 ANQGSEA. The CDR3 runs to 11 residues. The ends were cut back, 5 bases at V and 6 bases at J, with 11 bases in the middle.